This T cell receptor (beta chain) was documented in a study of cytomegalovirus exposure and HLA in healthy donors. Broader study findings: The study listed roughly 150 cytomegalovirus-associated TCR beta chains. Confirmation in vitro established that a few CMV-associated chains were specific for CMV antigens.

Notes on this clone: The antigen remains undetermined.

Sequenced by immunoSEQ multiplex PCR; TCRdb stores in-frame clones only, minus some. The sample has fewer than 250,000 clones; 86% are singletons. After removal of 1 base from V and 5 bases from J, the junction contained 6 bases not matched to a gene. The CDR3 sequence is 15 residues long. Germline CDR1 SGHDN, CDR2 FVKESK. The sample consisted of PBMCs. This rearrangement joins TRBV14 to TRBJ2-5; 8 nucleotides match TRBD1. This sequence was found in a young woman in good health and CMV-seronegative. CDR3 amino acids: CASSQGTGIEETQYF. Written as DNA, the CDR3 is TGTGCCAGCAGCCAAGGGACAGGGATCGAGGAGACCCAGTACTTC.